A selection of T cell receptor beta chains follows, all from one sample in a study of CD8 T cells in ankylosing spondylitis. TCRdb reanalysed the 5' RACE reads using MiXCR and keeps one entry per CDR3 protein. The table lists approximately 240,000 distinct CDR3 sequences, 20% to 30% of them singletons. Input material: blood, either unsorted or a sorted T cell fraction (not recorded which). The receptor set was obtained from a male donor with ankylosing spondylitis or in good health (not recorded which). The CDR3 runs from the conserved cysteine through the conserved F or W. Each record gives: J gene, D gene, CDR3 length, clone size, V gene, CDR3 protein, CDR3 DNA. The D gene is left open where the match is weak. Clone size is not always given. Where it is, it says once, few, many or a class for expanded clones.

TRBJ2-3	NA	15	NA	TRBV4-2	CASSQGRQIVNTQYF	TGTGCCAGCAGCCAAGGGCGACAAATCGTTAATACGCAGTATTTT
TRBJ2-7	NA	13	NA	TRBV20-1	CSELRWRAYEQYF	TGCAGCGAACTAAGGTGGCGCGCTTACGAGCAGTACTTC
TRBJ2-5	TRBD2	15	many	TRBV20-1	CSARVLAGAQETQYF	TGCAGTGCTAGAGTGCTAGCGGGGGCTCAAGAGACCCAGTACTTC
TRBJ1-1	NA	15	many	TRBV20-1	CSASLGKGSGTEAFF	TGCAGTGCCAGCCTGGGAAAGGGATCTGGCACTGAAGCTTTCTTT
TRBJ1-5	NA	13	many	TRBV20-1	CSARAVGDQPQHF	TGCAGTGCTAGAGCGGTTGGGGATCAGCCCCAGCATTTT
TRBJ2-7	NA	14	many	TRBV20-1	CSATLPPPFYEQYF	TGCAGTGCCACACTTCCACCCCCTTTTTACGAGCAGTACTTC
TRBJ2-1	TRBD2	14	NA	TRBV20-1	CSAPGLAGGPSEFF	TGCAGTGCCCCGGGACTAGCGGGGGGGCCGTCGGAGTTCTTC
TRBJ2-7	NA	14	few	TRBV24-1	CATGGDENPYEQYF	TGTGCCACCGGCGGGGATGAGAACCCCTACGAGCAGTACTTC
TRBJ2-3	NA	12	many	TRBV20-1	CSARTDSDTQYF	TGCAGTGCCCGGACAGACTCAGATACGCAGTATTTT
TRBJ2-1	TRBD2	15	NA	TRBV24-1	CATSVGASGYNEQFF	TGTGCCACCAGTGTTGGGGCTAGCGGGTACAATGAGCAGTTCTTC
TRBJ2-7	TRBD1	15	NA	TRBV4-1	CASSQGGQGRYEQYF	TGCGCCAGCAGCCAAGGGGGACAGGGTCGCTACGAGCAGTACTTC
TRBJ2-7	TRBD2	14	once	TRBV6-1	CASSGLAGTYEQYF	TGTGCCAGCAGTGGCCTAGCGGGGACCTACGAGCAGTACTTC
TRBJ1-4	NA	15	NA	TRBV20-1	CSARDWGVANEKLFF	TGCAGTGCTAGAGATTGGGGTGTGGCTAATGAAAAACTGTTTTTT
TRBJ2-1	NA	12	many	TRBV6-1	CATSSSYNEQFF	TGTGCCACCTCGAGCTCCTACAATGAGCAGTTCTTC
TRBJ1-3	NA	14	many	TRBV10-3	CAISESGSGNTIYF	TGTGCCATCAGTGAGTCAGGCTCTGGAAACACCATATATTTT
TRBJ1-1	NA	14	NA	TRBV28	CASRRRPWSTEAFF	TGTGCCAGCAGAAGGCGGCCATGGTCCACTGAAGCTTTCTTT
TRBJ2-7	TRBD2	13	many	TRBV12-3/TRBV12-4	CASSAAGGYEQYF	TGTGCCAGCAGTGCCGCGGGGGGGTACGAGCAGTACTTC
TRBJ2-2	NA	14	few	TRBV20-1	CSARGGTNTGELFF	TGCAGTGCTAGAGGCGGGACCAACACCGGGGAGCTGTTTTTT
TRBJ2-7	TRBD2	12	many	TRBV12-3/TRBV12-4	CASSFGRDEQYF	TGTGCCAGCAGTTTTGGGAGGGACGAGCAGTACTTC
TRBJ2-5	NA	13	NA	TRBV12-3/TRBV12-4	CASREGPRETQYF	TGTGCCAGCAGAGAGGGCCCGAGGGAGACCCAGTACTTC
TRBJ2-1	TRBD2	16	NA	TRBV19	CASSIPSGSSYNEQFF	TGTGCCAGTAGTATCCCTAGCGGAAGCTCCTACAATGAGCAGTTCTTC
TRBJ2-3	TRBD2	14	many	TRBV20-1	CSAVGLADTDTQYF	TGCAGTGCAGTGGGACTAGCGGACACAGATACGCAGTATTTT
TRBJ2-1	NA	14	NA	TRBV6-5	CASSYSARVNEQFF	TGTGCCAGCAGTTACTCGGCCAGGGTTAATGAGCAGTTCTTC
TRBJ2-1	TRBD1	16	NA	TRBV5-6	CASSSRRTGGWNEQFF	TGTGCCAGCAGCTCCCGAAGGACAGGGGGTTGGAATGAGCAGTTCTTC
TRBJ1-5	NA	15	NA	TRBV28	CASRDLKGAAGPQHF	TGTGCCAGCAGGGACCTCAAGGGCGCGGCGGGGCCCCAGCATTTT
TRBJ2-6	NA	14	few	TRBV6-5	CASSSPLGANVLTF	TGTGCCAGCAGTTCCCCCCTTGGGGCCAACGTCCTGACTTTC
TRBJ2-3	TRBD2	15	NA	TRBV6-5	CATNLGGGRVDTQYF	TGTGCCACCAACCTCGGGGGGGGGAGGGTGGATACGCAGTATTTT
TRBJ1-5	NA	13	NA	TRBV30	CAWGQQGNQPQHF	TGTGCCTGGGGTCAACAGGGAAATCAGCCCCAGCATTTT
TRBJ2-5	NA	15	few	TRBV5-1	CASSLDPDNQETQYF	TGCGCCAGCAGCTTGGACCCCGACAACCAAGAGACCCAGTACTTC
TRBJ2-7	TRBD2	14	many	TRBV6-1	CASSRSGGGYEQYF	TGTGCCAGCAGTCGGAGCGGGGGGGGGTACGAGCAGTACTTC
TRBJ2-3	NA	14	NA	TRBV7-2	CASSSLSRTDTQYF	TGTGCCAGCAGCTCCTTAAGTAGGACAGATACGCAGTATTTT
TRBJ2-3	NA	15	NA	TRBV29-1	CSVRGGWDFTDTQYF	TGCAGCGTGAGGGGGGGCTGGGACTTCACAGATACGCAGTATTTT
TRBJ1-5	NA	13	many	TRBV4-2	CASSQDALQPQHF	TGTGCCAGCAGCCAAGATGCCCTGCAGCCCCAGCATTTT